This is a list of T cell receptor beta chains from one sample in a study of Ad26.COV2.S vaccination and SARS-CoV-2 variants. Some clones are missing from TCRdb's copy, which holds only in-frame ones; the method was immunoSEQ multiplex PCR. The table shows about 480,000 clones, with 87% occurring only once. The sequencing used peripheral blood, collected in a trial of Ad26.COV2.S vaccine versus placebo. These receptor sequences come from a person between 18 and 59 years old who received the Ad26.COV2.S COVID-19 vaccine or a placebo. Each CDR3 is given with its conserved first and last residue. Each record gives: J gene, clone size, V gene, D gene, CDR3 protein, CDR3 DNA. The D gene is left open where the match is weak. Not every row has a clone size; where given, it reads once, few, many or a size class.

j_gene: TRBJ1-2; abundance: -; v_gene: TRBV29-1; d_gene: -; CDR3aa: CSVQGAYGYTF; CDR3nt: TGCAGCGTTCAGGGAGCGTATGGCTACACCTTC
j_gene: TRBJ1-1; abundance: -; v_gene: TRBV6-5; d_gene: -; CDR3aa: CASKEHRANTEAFF; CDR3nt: TGTGCCAGCAAAGAACACAGGGCCAACACTGAAGCTTTCTTT
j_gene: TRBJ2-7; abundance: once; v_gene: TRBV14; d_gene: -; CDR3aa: CASSPARAGEQYF; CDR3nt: TGTGCCAGCAGCCCAGCCCGCGCGGGCGAGCAGTACTTC
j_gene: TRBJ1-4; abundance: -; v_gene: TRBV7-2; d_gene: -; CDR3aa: CASSLGGTYGNEKLFF; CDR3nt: TGTGCCAGCAGCTTAGGCGGCACCTACGGGAATGAAAAACTGTTTTTT
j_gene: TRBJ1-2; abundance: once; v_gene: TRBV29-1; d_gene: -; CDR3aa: CSVAGHRGLYGYTF; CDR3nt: TGCAGCGTGGCGGGCCATAGGGGCCTCTATGGCTACACCTTC
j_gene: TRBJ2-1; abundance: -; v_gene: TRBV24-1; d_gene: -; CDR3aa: CATSGAGPYNEQFF; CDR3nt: TGTGCCACCAGTGGGGCAGGGCCCTACAATGAGCAGTTCTTC
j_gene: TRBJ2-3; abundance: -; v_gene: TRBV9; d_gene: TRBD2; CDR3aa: CASSSHVGGTDTQYF; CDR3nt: TGTGCCAGCAGCTCCCATGTGGGGGGGACAGATACGCAGTATTTT
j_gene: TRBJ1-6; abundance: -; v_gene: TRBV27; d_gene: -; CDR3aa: CASSLQSSYNSPLHF; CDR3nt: TGTGCCAGCAGTTTACAGAGCTCCTATAATTCACCCCTCCACTTT
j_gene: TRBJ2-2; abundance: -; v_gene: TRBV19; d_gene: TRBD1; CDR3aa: CASRSPGTGNTGELFF; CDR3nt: TGTGCCAGTAGGTCCCCCGGGACAGGTAACACCGGGGAGCTGTTTTTT
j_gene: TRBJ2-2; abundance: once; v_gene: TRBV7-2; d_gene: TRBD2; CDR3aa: CASSELAGPGELFF; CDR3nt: TGTGCCAGCAGCGAATTAGCGGGGCCCGGGGAGCTGTTTTTT
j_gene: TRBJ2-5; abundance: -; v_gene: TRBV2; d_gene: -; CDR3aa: CASSEDYKETQYF; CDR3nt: TGTGCCAGCAGTGAGGACTACAAAGAGACCCAGTACTTC
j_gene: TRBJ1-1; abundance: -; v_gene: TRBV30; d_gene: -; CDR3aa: CAWRQDTEAFF; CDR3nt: TGTGCCTGGAGGCAGGACACTGAAGCTTTCTTT